Listed below are T cell receptor beta chains from one sample, sequenced in a study of technical replicates of blood from a few donors. Profiled with immunoSEQ multiplex PCR; TCRdb holds only in-frame clones, not every one. There are fewer than 95,000 clones in the sample; around 94% occur only once, and around 0.25% lies in the top ten. Material for sequencing was T cells isolated from PBMCs. These receptors originate from a human donor in good health. Both conserved end residues are trimmed from each CDR3. Only some rows state a clone size, as once, few, many or a class for expanded clones.

J gene,clone size,V gene,CDR3 protein
TRBJ1-1,-,TRBV6-5,ASSYRQGPWAF
TRBJ1-5,-,TRBV5-1,ASSLVGDSNQPQH
TRBJ1-4,-,TRBV5-1,ASSPTTGMDEKLF
TRBJ1-4,-,TRBV7-8,ASSKRGTSEKLF
TRBJ1-4,once,TRBV5-5,ASTLSAANEKLF
TRBJ1-6,once,TRBV5-6,ASRRDSSYNSPLH
TRBJ2-2,-,TRBV7-9,ASSSDSTTGELF
TRBJ1-6,-,TRBV27,ASWSQSYNSPLH
TRBJ1-4,-,TRBV19,ASSSSYSQVATNEKLF
TRBJ2-5,-,TRBV4-1,ASSQGLQKQETQY
TRBJ2-1,-,TRBV14,ASSQLSSANNEQF
TRBJ2-3,once,TRBV28,ASDSGGPTDTQY
TRBJ1-2,-,TRBV27,ASSDRGYGYT
TRBJ1-2,-,TRBV30,AWSGSDLQGYT
TRBJ2-7,-,TRBV7-9,ASSRPTSGTGAYEQY
TRBJ2-7,-,TRBV2,ASDPGQGRYEQY
TRBJ2-1,-,TRBV28,ASSLISGSYNEQF
TRBJ1-1,-,TRBV18,ASSPPNSGQSTEAF
TRBJ2-1,-,TRBV27,ASSRKTTSGVSYNEQF
TRBJ2-1,-,TRBV9,ASSVAKVSISGGPSYNEQF
TRBJ2-1,-,TRBV6-6,ASSYLRLAANEQF
TRBJ1-1,-,TRBV5-1,ASSLVAGGYANTEAF
TRBJ2-1,-,TRBV4-1,ASSQHSGTALNEQF
TRBJ2-2,-,TRBV6-5,ASSYVWRVDGELF